This T cell receptor (beta chain) came from a study of low-dose radiotherapy and immunotherapy resistance in tumors. Background on the study: In Cohort 2, 1 Gy per fraction was delivered every two weeks, for a total of 13 Gy over 26 weeks. Dosing of intravenous cyclophosphamide at 200 mg/m2 occurred every two weeks and took place one day prior to radiation and immunotherapy. Intravenous nivolumab 240 mg every two weeks plus ipilimumab 1 mg/kg every six weeks was given to patients.

Primers used for first-strand cDNA, a TRAV- and TRBV-specific set, covered both alpha and beta chains. Over roughly 19 PCR cycles, TCRs were amplified from a constant-region primer and V-primer adapter. Each CDR3 protein gets one entry after TCRdb re-called the reads with MiXCR. Of roughly 18,000 distinct CDR3 sequences in the sample, over 65% were seen once. CDR1 and CDR2 (germline): SGDLS, YYNGEE. This CDR3 spans 18 amino acids. Unmatched junction bases numbered 15, after V lost 4 bases and J lost 7 bases. The sequence came from a human donor with advanced metastatic prostate, ovarian, gallbladder or colorectal cancer (not recorded which). This table probably holds off-target reads from a library built for another chain. V and J are TRBV9 and TRBJ2-1; TRBD2 agrees at 12 bases. In DNA form, the CDR3 reads TGTGCCAGCAGCCACAGACTAGCGGGAGAGGAATCTCAGAATGAGCAGTTCTTC. Translating it yields CASSHRLAGEESQNEQFF.